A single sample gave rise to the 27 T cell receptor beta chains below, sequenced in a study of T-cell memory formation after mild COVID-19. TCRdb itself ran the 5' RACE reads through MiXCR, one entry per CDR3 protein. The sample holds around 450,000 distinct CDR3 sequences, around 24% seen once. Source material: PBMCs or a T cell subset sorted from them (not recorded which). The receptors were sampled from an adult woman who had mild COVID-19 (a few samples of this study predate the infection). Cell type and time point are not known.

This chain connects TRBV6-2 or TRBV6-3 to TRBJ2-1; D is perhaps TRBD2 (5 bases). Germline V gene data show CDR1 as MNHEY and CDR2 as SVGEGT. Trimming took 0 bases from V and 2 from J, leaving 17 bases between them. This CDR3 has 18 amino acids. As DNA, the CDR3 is TGTGCCAGCAGTTACTCCATAGGTGGGAGCTGGCCCTACAATGAGCAGTTCTTC. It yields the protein CASSYSIGGSWPYNEQFF.

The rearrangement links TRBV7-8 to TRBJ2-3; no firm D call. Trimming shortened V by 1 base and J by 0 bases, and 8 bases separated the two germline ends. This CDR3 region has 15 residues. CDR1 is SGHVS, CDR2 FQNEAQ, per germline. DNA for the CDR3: TGTGCCAGCAGCTTAGGAACAGTAAGCACAGATACGCAGTATTTT. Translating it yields CASSLGTVSTDTQYF.

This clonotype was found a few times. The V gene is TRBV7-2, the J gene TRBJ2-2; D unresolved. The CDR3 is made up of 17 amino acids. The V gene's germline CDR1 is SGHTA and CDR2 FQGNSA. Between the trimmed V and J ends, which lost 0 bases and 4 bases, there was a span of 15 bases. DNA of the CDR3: TGTGCCAGCAGCTTAGCGCTCGTGTCCCGAAGCACCGGGGAGCTGTTTTTT. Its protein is CASSLALVSRSTGELFF.

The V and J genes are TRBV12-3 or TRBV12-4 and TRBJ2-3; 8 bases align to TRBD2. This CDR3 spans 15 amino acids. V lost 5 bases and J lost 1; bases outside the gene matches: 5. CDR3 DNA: TGTGCCAGCAGTGGACTAGCCCAAGGCACAGATACGCAGTATTTT. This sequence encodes CASSGLAQGTDTQYF.

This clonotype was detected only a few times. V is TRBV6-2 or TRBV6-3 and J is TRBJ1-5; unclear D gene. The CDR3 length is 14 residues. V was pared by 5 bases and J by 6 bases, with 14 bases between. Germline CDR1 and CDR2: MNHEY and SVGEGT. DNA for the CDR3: TGTGCCAGCAGTCACGGGCAGAAAATTCAGCCCCAGCATTTT. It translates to CASSHGQKIQPQHF.

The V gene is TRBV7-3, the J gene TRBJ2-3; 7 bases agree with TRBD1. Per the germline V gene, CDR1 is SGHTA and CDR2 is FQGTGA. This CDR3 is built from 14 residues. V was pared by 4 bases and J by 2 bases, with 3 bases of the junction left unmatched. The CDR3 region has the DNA TGTGCCAGCAGCTACGACAGGGACACAGATACGCAGTATTTT. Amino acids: CASSYDRDTDTQYF.

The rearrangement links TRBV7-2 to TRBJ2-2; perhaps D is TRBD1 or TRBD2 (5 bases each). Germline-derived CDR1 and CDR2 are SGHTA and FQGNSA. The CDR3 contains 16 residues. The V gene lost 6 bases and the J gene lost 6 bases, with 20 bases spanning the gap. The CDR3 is CASSLTGTDGAGELFF. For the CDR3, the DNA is TGTGCCAGCAGTCTTACCGGGACCGACGGGGCCGGGGAGCTGTTTTTT.

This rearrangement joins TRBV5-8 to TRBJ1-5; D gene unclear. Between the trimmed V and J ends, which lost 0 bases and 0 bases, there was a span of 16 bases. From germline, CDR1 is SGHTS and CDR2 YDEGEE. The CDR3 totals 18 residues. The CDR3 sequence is CASSLEYQEAFSNQPQHF. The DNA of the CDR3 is TGTGCCAGCAGCTTGGAGTATCAGGAGGCTTTTAGCAATCAGCCCCAGCATTTT.

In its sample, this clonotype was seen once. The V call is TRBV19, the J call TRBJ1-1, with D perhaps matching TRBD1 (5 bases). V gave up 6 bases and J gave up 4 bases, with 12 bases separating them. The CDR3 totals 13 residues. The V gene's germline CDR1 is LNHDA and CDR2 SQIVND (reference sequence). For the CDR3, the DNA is TGTGCCAGTAGCTCGGTGGGGGGCACTGAAGCTTTCTTT. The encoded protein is CASSSVGGTEAFF.

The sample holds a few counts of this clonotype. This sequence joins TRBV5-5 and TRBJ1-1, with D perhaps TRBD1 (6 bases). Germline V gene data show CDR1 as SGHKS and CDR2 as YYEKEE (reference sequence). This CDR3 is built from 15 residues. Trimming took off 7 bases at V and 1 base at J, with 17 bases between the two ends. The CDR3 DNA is TGTGCCAGCGCACCGTGGACAGTCAAGAACACTGAAGCTTTCTTT. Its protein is CASAPWTVKNTEAFF.

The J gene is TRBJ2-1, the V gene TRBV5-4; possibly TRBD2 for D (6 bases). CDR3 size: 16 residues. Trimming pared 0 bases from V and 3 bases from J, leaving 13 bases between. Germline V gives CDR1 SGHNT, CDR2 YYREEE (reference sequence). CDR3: CASSLGRGTDYNEQFF. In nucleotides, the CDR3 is TGTGCCAGCAGCTTGGGCCGCGGGACGGACTACAATGAGCAGTTCTTC.

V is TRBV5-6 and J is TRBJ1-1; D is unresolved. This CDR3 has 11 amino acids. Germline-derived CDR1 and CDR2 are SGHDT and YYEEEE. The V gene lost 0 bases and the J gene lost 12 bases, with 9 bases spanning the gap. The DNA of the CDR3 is TGTGCCAGCAGCTTGGGGGGTCAGACTTTCTTT. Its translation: CASSLGGQTFF.

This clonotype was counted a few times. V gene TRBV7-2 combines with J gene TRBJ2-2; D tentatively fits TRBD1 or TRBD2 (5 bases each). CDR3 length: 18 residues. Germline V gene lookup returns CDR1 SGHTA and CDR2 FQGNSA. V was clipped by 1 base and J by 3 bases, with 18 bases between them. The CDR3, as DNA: TGTGCCAGCAGCTTAGGGGCTCAGGGAGTATACTACACCGGGGAGCTGTTTTTT. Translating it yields CASSLGAQGVYYTGELFF.

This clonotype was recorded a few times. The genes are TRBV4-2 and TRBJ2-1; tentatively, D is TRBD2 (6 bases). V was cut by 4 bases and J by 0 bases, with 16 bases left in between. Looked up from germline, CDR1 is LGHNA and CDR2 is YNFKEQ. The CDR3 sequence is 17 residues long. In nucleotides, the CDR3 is TGTGCCAGCAGCCGAGATACCGGGACTCTCTCCTACAATGAGCAGTTCTTC. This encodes CASSRDTGTLSYNEQFF.

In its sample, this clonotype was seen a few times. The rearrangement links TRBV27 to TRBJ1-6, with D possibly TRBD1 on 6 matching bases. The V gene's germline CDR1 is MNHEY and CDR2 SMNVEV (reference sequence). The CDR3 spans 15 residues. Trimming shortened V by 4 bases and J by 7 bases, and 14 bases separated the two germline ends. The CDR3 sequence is CASSSGGRRNSPLHF. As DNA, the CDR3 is TGTGCCAGCAGTTCCGGGGGGCGACGGAATTCACCCCTCCACTTT.

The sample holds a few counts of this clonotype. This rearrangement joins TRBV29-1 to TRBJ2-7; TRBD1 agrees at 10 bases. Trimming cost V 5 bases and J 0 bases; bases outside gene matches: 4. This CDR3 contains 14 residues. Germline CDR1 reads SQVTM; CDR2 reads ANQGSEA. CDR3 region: CSVTGTGVSYEQYF. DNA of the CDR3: TGCAGCGTTACCGGGACAGGGGTCTCCTACGAGCAGTACTTC.

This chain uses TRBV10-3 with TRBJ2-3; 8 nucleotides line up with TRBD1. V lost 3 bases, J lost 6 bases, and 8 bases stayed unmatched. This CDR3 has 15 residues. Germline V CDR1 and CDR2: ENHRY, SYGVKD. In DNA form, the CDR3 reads TGTGCCATCAGTGAATCCCCTAGACAGGGGGATACGCAGTATTTT. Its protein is CAISESPRQGDTQYF.

DNA for the CDR3: TGTGCCAGCAGCTTAAACGGGCCGGGGATGGGGCCAGATACGCAGTATTTT. It codes for CASSLNGPGMGPDTQYF. V usage is TRBV7-3 and J usage is TRBJ2-3; D tentatively fits TRBD1 or TRBD2 (5 bases each). Germline values: CDR1 SGHTA, CDR2 FQGTGA. This CDR3 comprises 17 residues. The V end was cut by 1 base, the J end by 4 bases, with 18 bases between.

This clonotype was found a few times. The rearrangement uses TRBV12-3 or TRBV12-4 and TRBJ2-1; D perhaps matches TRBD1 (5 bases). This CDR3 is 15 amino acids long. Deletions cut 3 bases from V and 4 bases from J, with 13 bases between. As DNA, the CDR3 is TGTGCCAGCAGTTTCCCTTTAGGGGATTACAATGAGCAGTTCTTC. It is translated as CASSFPLGDYNEQFF.

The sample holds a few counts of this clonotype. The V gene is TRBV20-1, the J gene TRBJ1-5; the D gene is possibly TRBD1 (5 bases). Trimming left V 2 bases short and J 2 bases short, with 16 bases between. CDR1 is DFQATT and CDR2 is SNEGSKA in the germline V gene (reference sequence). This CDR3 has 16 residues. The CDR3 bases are TGCAGTGCTAGAAACGGCCACCAAGGGGGCAATCAGCCCCAGCATTTT. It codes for CSARNGHQGGNQPQHF.

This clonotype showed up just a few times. The CDR3 DNA is TGTGCCACCAGCCGCCCAAGTGGGGCGGTTGAGCAGTTCTTC. Translated: CATSRPSGAVEQFF. J is TRBJ2-1 and V is TRBV15; D perhaps matches TRBD1 (5 bases). The CDR3 extends over 14 amino acids. The V gene lost 5 bases and the J gene lost 9 bases, with 17 bases spanning the gap. Germline assignment: CDR1 LNHNV and CDR2 YYDKDF (reference sequence).

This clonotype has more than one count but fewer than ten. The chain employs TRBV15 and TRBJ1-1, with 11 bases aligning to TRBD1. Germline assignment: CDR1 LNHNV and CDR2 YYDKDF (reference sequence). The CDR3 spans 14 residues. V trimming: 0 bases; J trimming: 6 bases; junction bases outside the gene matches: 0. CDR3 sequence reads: CATSREGQGAEAFF. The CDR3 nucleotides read TGTGCCACCAGCAGAGAGGGACAGGGGGCTGAAGCTTTCTTT.

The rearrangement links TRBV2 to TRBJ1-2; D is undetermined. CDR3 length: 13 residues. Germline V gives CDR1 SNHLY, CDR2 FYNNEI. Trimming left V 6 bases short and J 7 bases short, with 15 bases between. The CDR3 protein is CASRAGSSGGYTF. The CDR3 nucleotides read TGTGCCAGCAGAGCGGGGTCCTCCGGTGGCTACACCTTC.

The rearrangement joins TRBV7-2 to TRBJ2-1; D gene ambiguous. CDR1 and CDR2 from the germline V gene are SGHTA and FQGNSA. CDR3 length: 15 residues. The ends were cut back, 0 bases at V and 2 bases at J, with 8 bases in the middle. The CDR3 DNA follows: TGTGCCAGCAGCTTAGCATCGTCTCCCTACAATGAGCAGTTCTTC. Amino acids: CASSLASSPYNEQFF.

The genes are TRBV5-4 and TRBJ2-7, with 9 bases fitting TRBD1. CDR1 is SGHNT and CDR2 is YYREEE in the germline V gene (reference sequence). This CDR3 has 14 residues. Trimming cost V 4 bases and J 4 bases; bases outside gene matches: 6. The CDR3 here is CASSRGQGDYEQYF. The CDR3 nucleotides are TGTGCCAGCAGCCGGGGACAGGGCGATTACGAGCAGTACTTC.

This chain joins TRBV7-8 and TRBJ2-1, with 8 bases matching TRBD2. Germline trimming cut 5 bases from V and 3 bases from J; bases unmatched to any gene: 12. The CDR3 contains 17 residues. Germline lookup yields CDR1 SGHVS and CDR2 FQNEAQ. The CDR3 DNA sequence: TGTGCCAGCAGCGGAAGCGGGAGAGCCTCCCTCTACAATGAGCAGTTCTTC. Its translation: CASSGSGRASLYNEQFF.

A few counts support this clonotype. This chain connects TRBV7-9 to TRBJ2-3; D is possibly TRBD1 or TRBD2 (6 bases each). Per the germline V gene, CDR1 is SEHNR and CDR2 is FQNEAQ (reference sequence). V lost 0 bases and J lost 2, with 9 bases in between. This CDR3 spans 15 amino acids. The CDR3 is CASSLAGGITDTQYF. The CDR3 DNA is TGTGCCAGCAGCTTAGCCGGGGGCATCACAGATACGCAGTATTTT.